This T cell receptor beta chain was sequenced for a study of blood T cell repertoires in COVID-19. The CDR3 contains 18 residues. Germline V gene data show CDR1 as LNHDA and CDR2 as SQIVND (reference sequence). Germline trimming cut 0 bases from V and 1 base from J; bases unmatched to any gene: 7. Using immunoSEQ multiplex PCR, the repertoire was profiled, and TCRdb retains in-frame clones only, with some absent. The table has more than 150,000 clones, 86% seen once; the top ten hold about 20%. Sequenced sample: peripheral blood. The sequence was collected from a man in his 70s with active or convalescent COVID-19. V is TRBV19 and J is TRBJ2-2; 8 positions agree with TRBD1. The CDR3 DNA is TGTGCCAGTAGTATAGAGCATTCCGGGACAGGGAACACCGGGGAGCTGTTTTTT. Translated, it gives CASSIEHSGTGNTGELFF.